Below, 22 T cell receptor beta chains from the same sample are listed, as sequenced in a study of T cells in Graves' hyperthyroidism and ophthalmopathy (dated by TCRdb to the late 2010s). Library preparation used multiplex PCR. Sequencing took place on an Illumina HiSeq 2000. TCR beta CDR3 regions were amplified from RNA transcripts. A first-round RT-PCR of the TCR CDR3 used the HTBI primer set with the Qiagen OneStep RT-PCR kit. The public reads were reanalyzed by TCRdb: fastp trimming at Q25, MiXCR alignment, in-frame beta chains only. Records with the same CDR3 protein are collapsed into one entry carrying the most frequent genes and DNA. The sample table shows about 640,000 distinct CDR3 sequences, and about 20% are seen once. The leading ten clones occupy about 35% of the sample. Material: blood. The receptor set was obtained from a man aged 25-45 years with Graves' ophthalmopathy.

V and J are TRBV7-9 and TRBJ2-4; 7 bases match TRBD2. This CDR3 has 16 amino acids. Germline assignment: CDR1 SEHNR and CDR2 FQNEAQ (reference sequence). The V gene end was trimmed by 5 bases and the J gene end by 5 bases; junction bases not matched to a gene: 12. The CDR3 DNA reads TGTGCCAGCAGCCCGCCGGGAGGCGGAGGGGAAAACATTCAGTACTTC. This sequence encodes CASSPPGGGGENIQYF.

This clonotype showed up just a few times. V is TRBV20-1 and J is TRBJ1-1; D not certain. With 2 bases removed from V and 8 bases from J, the gap between germline ends came to 9 bases. The CDR3 has 11 residues. Germline assignment: CDR1 DFQATT and CDR2 SNEGSKA (reference sequence). The DNA for the CDR3 is TGCAGTGCTAGAAATGGCATGGAAGCTTTCTTT. Residues: CSARNGMEAFF.

The chain combines TRBV20-1 with TRBJ1-1, with 7 bases aligning to TRBD1. The ends lost 4 bases at V and 5 bases at J; junction bases unmatched: 13. This CDR3 is 15 amino acids long. Germline V gene lookup returns CDR1 DFQATT and CDR2 SNEGSKA (reference sequence). In DNA form, the CDR3 reads TGCAGTGCTACACCCTATAACAGGGGAGGAACTGAAGCTTTCTTT. This gives the protein CSATPYNRGGTEAFF.

V is TRBV20-1 and J is TRBJ2-1; 7 bases are a match to TRBD2. CDR1 DFQATT and CDR2 SNEGSKA come from the germline V gene (reference sequence). V dropped 0 bases and J dropped 0; count of bases not matched to a gene: 8. There are 17 residues in the CDR3. The CDR3 protein is CSAREWEGRNSYNEQFF. The CDR3 DNA reads as TGCAGTGCTAGAGAGTGGGAGGGGCGTAACTCCTACAATGAGCAGTTCTTC.

The chain employs TRBV7-3 and TRBJ2-5, with TRBD2 identical over 9 bases. The V gene's germline CDR1 is SGHTA and CDR2 FQGTGA. V shed 1 base and J 3 bases; nucleotides not matched to a gene: 9. This CDR3 has 17 residues. CDR3 coding DNA: TGTGCCAGCAGCTTAAAAGGAGCGGGAGGTTTGGAAGAGACCCAGTACTTC. It is translated as CASSLKGAGGLEETQYF.

This clonotype was detected ten times or more. The chain recombines TRBV13 with TRBJ2-3; 11 positions match TRBD2. CDR3 length equals 17 residues. V shed 0 bases and J 2 bases; nucleotides not matched to a gene: 4. Per germline, CDR1 PRHDT and CDR2 FYEKMQ (reference sequence). CDR3 coding DNA: TGTGCCAGCAGCTTAGGGACTAGCGGGGACGTCACAGATACGCAGTATTTT. Protein sequence: CASSLGTSGDVTDTQYF. Full variable domain (rest looked up from reference TRBV13 and TRBJ2-3): AAGVIQSPRHLIKEKRETATLKCYPIPRHDTVYWYQQGPGQDPQFLISFYEKMQSDKGSIPDRFSAQQFSDYHSELNMSSLELGDSALYFCASSLGTSGDVTDTQYFGPGTRLTVL.

The table lists this clonotype with many counts. The chain links TRBV27 to TRBJ1-1; D gene unclear. Germline values: CDR1 MNHEY, CDR2 SMNVEV (reference sequence). Trimming removed 6 bases at V and 1 base at J, with 9 bases between. The CDR3 spans 13 residues. DNA for the CDR3: TGTGCCAGCAGAGAGGTACCGAACACTGAAGCTTTCTTT. It yields the protein CASREVPNTEAFF.

This clonotype came up many times. V gene TRBV5-1 combines with J gene TRBJ2-1; 13 positions match TRBD2. The V segment lost 4 bases and the J segment 10 bases; nucleotides outside the gene matches: 8. The CDR3 extends over 15 amino acids. Germline V gives CDR1 SGHRS, CDR2 YFSETQ. DNA of the CDR3: TGCGCCAGCAGCCGCACTAGCGGGAGGGCCGGGGAGCAGTTCTTC. It is translated as CASSRTSGRAGEQFF.

As DNA, the CDR3 is TGTGCCAGCAGCAACAGACGTGGGGGCACTGAAGCTTTCTTT. Translating it yields CASSNRRGGTEAFF. The chain couples TRBV7-9 to TRBJ1-1, with TRBD1 as a possible D gene (5 bases). V lost 5 bases and J 4 bases, leaving 14 bases between the germline ends. CDR3 length: 14 residues. Germline-derived CDR1 and CDR2 are SEHNR and FQNEAQ (reference sequence).

This clonotype showed up just a few times. The CDR3 region has the DNA TGTGCCAGCAGCCTCGGGGGAGCGGGGGCCTCCTACGAGCAGTACTTC. Translation: CASSLGGAGASYEQYF. The gene calls are TRBV7-9 and TRBJ2-7; TRBD2 agrees at 8 bases. Germline V gene sequence: CDR1 SEHNR, CDR2 FQNEAQ (reference sequence). The junction had 9 bases not matched to a gene; V was cut back by 5 bases and J by 0 bases. The CDR3 runs to 16 residues.

The rearrangement uses TRBV19 and TRBJ2-2; TRBD2 is a possible D gene (5 bases). The length of the CDR3 is 14 residues. The V and J ends lost 7 bases and 4 bases respectively, with 13 bases between them. Germline CDR1 reads LNHDA; CDR2 reads SQIVND (reference sequence). CDR3 region: CASMRVGRTGELFF. The CDR3 DNA is TGTGCCAGTATGAGGGTAGGACGCACCGGGGAGCTGTTTTTT.

Of note for this clonotype: At one boundary the junction diverges from the germline segment, which might be a read error. The chain recombines TRBV4-3 with TRBJ2-2; no firm D call. Germline V gene sequence: CDR1 LGHNA, CDR2 YSLEER. This CDR3 is 14 amino acids long. The CDR3 DNA reads TGCGCCAGCAGCCAAGATAACACCATACGTAAGCTGTTATTT. It is translated as CASSQDNTIRKLLF.

This clonotype came up many times. The CDR3 DNA reads as TGTGCCAGCAGAACGGACAGGGTCGGCTCCTACGAGCAGTACTTC. Translating it yields CASRTDRVGSYEQYF. This sequence joins TRBV6-1 and TRBJ2-7; TRBD1 matches at 8 bases. Germline V gene lookup returns CDR1 MNHNS and CDR2 SASEGT. Trimming cost V 6 bases and J 0 bases; bases outside gene matches: 7. The CDR3 extends over 15 amino acids.

Many counts were recorded for this clonotype. This chain connects TRBV5-1 to TRBJ2-1; D not certain. This CDR3 has 13 residues. V dropped 4 bases and J dropped 7 bases, with 12 bases sitting between them. Germline V gene lookup returns CDR1 SGHRS and CDR2 YFSETQ. The CDR3 here is CASSTGRQNEQFF. The CDR3 region has the DNA TGCGCCAGCAGCACGGGCCGGCAGAATGAGCAGTTCTTC.

This clonotype turned up a few times. The chain uses TRBV20-1 and TRBJ1-5; D is undetermined. Trimming left V 5 bases short and J 0 bases short, with 11 bases between. This CDR3 comprises 14 residues. The germline CDR1 and CDR2 sequences are DFQATT and SNEGSKA (reference sequence). The CDR3 DNA reads TGCAGTGCTCCGGACCGGGATAGCAATCAGCCCCAGCATTTT. Encoded protein: CSAPDRDSNQPQHF.

This clonotype has only a few counts. CDR3 coding DNA: TGTGCCAGCAGGGGGACAGGGAGGACCGGGGAGCTGTTTTTT. This codes for CASRGTGRTGELFF. V gene TRBV6-1 combines with J gene TRBJ2-2; 9 bases agree with TRBD1. Trimming removed 6 bases from V and 5 bases from J; junction bases left unmatched: 4. There are 14 residues in the CDR3. Germline V gene sequence: CDR1 MNHNS, CDR2 SASEGT.

This clonotype was counted only a few times. Its ends do not fully match the called genes, so a read error is possible. The chain joins TRBV12-3 or TRBV12-4 to TRBJ2-5; 7 bases fit TRBD1. This CDR3 is 13 amino acids long. The CDR3 reads CASSLGVGGANNF. CDR3 nucleotides: TGTGCCAGCAGTTTGGGGGTAGGGGGCGCGAATAACTTC.

This clonotype has just a few counts. The J gene is TRBJ2-5, the V gene TRBV7-2; 9 bases are shared with TRBD2. The germline gives CDR1 SGHTA, CDR2 FQGNSA. V shed 5 bases, J shed 3 bases, and the junction held 13 bases outside the gene matches. The CDR3 spans 17 residues. The DNA for the CDR3 is TGTGCCAGCAGCCCGTACGAGGGACTAGCTACGGAAGAGACCCAGTACTTC. Translation gives CASSPYEGLATEETQYF.

This clonotype showed up just a few times. The chain couples TRBV5-8 to TRBJ2-5, with 8 bases matching TRBD2. This CDR3 spans 13 amino acids. Germline assignment: CDR1 SGHTS and CDR2 YDEGEE. V gave up 6 bases and J gave up 5 bases; unmatched junction bases: 6. DNA of the CDR3: TGTGCCAGCACCACAGGCGGGAGGGAGACCCAGTACTTC. This codes for CASTTGGRETQYF.

This clonotype came up many times. The chain employs TRBV30 and TRBJ1-5; D perhaps matches TRBD1 (6 bases). Trimming pared 1 base from V and 3 bases from J, leaving 7 bases between. This CDR3 has 13 residues. CDR1 and CDR2 (germline): GTSNPN, SVGIG (reference sequence). CDR3 sequence reads: CAWSGTVNQPQHF. The CDR3 nucleotides read TGTGCCTGGAGTGGGACAGTCAATCAGCCCCAGCATTTT.

CDR3 amino acids: CASSEFTAQGQPQHF. CDR3 sequence (DNA): TGTGCCAGCAGTGAATTCACAGCTCAGGGACAGCCCCAGCATTTT. The chain uses TRBV6-1 and TRBJ1-5; D possibly corresponds to TRBD1 (5 bases). The V gene lost 2 bases and the J gene lost 7 bases, with 15 bases spanning the gap. CDR1 and CDR2 from the germline V gene are MNHNS and SASEGT. CDR3 length: 15 residues.

This clonotype occurred many times. The chain links TRBV5-1 to TRBJ2-3; 12 nucleotides line up with TRBD2. Germline CDR1 SGHRS, CDR2 YFSETQ. The J segment lost 2 bases and the V segment lost 6 bases, leaving 10 bases of the junction unmatched. The CDR3 runs 17 residues. Here the CDR3 DNA reads TGCGCCAGCAACCTCGGCTGGACTAGCGGGAACACAGATACGCAGTATTTT. Encoded protein: CASNLGWTSGNTDTQYF.